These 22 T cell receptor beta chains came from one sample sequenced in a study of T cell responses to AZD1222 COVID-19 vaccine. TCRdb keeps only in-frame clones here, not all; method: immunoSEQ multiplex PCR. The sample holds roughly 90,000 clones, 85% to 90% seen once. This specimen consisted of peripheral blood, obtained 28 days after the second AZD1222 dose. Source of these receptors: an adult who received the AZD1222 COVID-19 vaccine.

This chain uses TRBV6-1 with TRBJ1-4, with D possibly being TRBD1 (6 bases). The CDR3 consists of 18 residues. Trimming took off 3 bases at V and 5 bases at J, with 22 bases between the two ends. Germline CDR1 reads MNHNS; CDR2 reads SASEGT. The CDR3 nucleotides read TGTGCCAGCAGTGATATCGACAGGCATGGGTGGGGAAATGAAAAACTGTTTTTT. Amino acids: CASSDIDRHGWGNEKLFF.

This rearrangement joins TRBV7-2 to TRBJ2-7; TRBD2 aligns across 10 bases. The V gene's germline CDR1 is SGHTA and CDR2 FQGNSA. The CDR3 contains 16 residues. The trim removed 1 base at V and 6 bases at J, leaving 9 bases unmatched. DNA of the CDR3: TGTGCCAGCAGCTTAGGAATAAGCGGGGGGGCCAGCGAGCAGTACTTC. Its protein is CASSLGISGGASEQYF.

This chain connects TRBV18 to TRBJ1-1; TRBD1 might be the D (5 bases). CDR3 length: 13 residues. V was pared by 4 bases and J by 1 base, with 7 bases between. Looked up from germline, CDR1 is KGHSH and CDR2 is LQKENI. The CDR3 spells CASSLGQNTEAFF. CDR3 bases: TGTGCCAGCTCACTCGGACAGAACACTGAAGCTTTCTTT.

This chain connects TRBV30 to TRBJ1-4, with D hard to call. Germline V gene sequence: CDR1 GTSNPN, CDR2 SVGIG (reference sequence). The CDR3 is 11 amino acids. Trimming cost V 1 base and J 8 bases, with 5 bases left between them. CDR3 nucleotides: TGTGCCTGGAGTGACCCGGAAAAACTGTTTTTT. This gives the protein CAWSDPEKLFF.

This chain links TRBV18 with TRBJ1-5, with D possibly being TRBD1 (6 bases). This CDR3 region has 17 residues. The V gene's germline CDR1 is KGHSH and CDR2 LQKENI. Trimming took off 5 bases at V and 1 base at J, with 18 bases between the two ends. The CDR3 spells CASSTQRQVLSNQPQHF. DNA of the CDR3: TGTGCCAGCTCAACCCAACGACAGGTGTTGAGCAATCAGCCCCAGCATTTT.

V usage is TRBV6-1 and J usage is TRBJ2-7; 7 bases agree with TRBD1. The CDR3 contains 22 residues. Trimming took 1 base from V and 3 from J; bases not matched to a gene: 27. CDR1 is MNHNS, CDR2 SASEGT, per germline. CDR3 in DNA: TGTGCCAGCAGTGAAGGGTTCAGTTGGAACAGCCGTTCGACAGGGAACGTCTACGAGCAGTACTTC. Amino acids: CASSEGFSWNSRSTGNVYEQYF.

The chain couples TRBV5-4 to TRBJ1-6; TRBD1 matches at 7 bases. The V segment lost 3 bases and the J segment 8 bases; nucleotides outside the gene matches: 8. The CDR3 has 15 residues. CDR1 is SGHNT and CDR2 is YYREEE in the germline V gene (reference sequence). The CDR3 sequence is CASSSMDRLDSPLHF. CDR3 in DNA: TGTGCCAGCAGCTCAATGGACAGGTTGGATTCACCCCTCCACTTT.

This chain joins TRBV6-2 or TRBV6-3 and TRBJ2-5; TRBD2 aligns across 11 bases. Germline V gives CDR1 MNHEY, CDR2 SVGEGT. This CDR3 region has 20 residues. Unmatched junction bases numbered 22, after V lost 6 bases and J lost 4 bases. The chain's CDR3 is CASSRRQGDSGRAGLETQYF. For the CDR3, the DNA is TGTGCCAGCAGCCGGCGACAGGGGGATAGCGGGAGGGCCGGGTTAGAGACCCAGTACTTC.

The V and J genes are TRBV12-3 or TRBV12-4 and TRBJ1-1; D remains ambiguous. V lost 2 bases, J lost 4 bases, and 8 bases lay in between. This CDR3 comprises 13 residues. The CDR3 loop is CASSLQGITEAFF. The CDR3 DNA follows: TGTGCCAGCAGTTTACAAGGAATCACTGAAGCTTTCTTT.

The CDR3 region is CAIRKGANEQYF. The CDR3 DNA reads TGTGCCATCAGAAAGGGGGCGAACGAGCAGTACTTC. V usage is TRBV10-3 and J usage is TRBJ2-7; 7 nucleotides line up with TRBD1. V trimming: 6 bases; J trimming: 5 bases; junction bases outside the gene matches: 4. Germline CDR1 ENHRY, CDR2 SYGVKD. CDR3 length: 12 amino acids.

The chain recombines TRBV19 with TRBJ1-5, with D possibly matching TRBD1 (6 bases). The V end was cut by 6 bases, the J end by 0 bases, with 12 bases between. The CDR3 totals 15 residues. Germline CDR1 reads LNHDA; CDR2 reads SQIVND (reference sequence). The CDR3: CASRGQIHSNQPQHF. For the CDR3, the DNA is TGTGCCAGTAGAGGACAGATACATAGCAATCAGCCCCAGCATTTT.

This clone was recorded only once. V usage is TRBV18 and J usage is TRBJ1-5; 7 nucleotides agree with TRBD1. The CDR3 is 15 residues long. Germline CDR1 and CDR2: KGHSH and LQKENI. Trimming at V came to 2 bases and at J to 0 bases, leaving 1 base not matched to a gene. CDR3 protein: CASSPTGDSNQPQHF. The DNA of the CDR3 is TGTGCCAGCTCACCAACAGGGGATAGCAATCAGCCCCAGCATTTT. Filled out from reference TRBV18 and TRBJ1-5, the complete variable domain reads NAGVMQNPRHLVRRRGQEARLRCSPMKGHSHVYWYRQLPEEGLKFMVYLQKENIIDESGMPKERFSAEFPKEGPSILRIQQVVRGDSAAYFCASSPTGDSNQPQHFGDGTRLSIL.

Written as DNA, the CDR3 is TGTGCCAGCAGCCAAGACGCGGGGGGCCTAGATACGCAGTATTTT. It is translated as CASSQDAGGLDTQYF. The chain has TRBV4-2 and TRBJ2-3; 8 bases match TRBD2. The CDR3 runs to 15 residues. CDR1 and CDR2 (germline): LGHNA, YNFKEQ. V lost 0 bases, J lost 5 bases, and 4 bases stayed unmatched.

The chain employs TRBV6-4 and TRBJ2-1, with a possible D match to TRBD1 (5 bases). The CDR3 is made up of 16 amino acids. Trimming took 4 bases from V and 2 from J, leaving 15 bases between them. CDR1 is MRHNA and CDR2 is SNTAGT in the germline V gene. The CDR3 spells CASSALDKATYNEQFF. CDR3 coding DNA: TGTGCCAGCAGTGCCCTGGACAAGGCGACCTACAATGAGCAGTTCTTC.

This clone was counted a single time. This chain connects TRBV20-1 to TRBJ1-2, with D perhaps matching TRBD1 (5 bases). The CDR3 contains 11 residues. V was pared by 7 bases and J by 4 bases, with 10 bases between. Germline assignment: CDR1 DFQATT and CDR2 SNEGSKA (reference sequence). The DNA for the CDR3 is TGCAGTGTTGGGACCTCCTATGGCTACACCTTC. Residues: CSVGTSYGYTF.

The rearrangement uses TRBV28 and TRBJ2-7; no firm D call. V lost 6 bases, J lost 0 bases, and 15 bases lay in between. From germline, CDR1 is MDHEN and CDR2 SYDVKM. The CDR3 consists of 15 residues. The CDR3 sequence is CASRSVVRSSYEQYF. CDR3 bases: TGTGCCAGCAGATCGGTGGTCCGGAGCTCCTACGAGCAGTACTTC.

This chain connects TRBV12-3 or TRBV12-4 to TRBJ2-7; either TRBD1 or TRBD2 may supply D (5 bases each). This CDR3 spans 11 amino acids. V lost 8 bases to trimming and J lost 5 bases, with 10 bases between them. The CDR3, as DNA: TGTGCCAGCGGTCGAGGGGACGAGCAGTACTTC. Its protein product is CASGRGDEQYF.

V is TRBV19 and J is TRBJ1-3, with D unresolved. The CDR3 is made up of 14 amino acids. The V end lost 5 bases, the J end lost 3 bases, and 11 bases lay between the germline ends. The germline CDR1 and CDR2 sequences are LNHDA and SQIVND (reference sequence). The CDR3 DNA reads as TGTGCCAGTAGTCGGCAGGAACGTGGAAACACCATATATTTT. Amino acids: CASSRQERGNTIYF. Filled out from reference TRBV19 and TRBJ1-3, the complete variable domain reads DGGITQSPKYLFRKEGQNVTLSCEQNLNHDAMYWYRQDPGQGLRLIYYSQIVNDFQKGDIAEGYSVSREKKESFPLTVTSAQKNPTAFYLCASSRQERGNTIYFGEGSWLTVV.

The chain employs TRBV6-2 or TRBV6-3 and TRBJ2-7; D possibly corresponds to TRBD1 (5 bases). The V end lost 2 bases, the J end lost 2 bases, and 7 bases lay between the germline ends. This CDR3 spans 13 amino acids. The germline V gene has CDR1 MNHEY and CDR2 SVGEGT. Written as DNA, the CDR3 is TGTGCCAGCAGTTACCGGACAACCTACGAGCAGTACTTC. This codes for CASSYRTTYEQYF.

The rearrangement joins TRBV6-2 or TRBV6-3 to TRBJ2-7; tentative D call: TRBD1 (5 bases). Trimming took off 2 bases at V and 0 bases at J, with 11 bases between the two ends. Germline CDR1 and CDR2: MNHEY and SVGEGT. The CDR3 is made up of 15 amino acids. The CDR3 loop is CASSYPDTFSYEQYF. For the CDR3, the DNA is TGTGCCAGCAGTTACCCGGACACCTTCTCCTACGAGCAGTACTTC.

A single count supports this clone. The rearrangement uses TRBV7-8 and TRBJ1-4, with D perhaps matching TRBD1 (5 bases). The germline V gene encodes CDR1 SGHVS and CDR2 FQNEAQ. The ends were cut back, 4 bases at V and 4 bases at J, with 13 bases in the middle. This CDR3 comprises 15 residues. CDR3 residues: CASSWAGAVNEKLFF. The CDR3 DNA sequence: TGTGCCAGCAGCTGGGCTGGGGCAGTTAATGAAAAACTGTTTTTT.

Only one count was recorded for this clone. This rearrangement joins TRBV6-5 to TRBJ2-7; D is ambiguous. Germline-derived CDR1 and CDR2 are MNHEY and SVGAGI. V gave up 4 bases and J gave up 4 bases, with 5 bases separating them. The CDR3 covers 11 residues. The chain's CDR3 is CASSSTYEQYF. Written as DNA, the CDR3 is TGTGCCAGCAGTTCCACTTACGAGCAGTACTTC.